The 14 T cell receptor beta chains listed next were all sequenced from one sample in a study (dated by TCRdb to between 2022 and 2023). The library came from the immunoSEQ multiplex PCR assay. Sourced from immuneACCESS, this table was stored by TCRdb with only in-frame sequences that have V and J called. A share of the clones is absent; for the studies checked, an unresolved V gene accounts for under half, and the remainder has no known explanation. This sample holds some 70,000 clones; 85% to 95% were observed only once. Of the sample, approximately 4.4% is held by the ten largest clones. The specimen sequenced was PBMCs. These receptors were taken from a man aged 40-49 years with rheumatoid arthritis.

The chain employs TRBV19 and TRBJ1-3, with D tentatively TRBD1 (6 bases). This CDR3 spans 14 amino acids. Germline CDR1 is LNHDA and CDR2 is SQIVND (reference sequence). Trimming took 7 bases from V and 2 from J, leaving 12 bases between them. For the CDR3, the DNA is TGTGCCAGTATGAGGGGGTCGACTGGAAACACCATATATTTT. Its protein product is CASMRGSTGNTIYF.

This sequence joins TRBV11-2 and TRBJ2-1; 8 positions match TRBD2. Trimming at V came to 2 bases and at J to 2 bases, leaving 11 bases not matched to a gene. This CDR3 is built from 18 residues. The germline gives CDR1 SGHAT, CDR2 FQNNGV. CDR3 in amino acids: CASSLYISGDSTYNEQFF. The CDR3 region has the DNA TGTGCCAGCAGCTTATATATTAGCGGGGACTCTACCTACAATGAGCAGTTCTTC.

V usage is TRBV6-2 or TRBV6-3 and J usage is TRBJ1-5; D is perhaps TRBD1 (5 bases). Germline V gene data show CDR1 as MNHEY and CDR2 as SVGEGT. This CDR3 has 16 residues. V was shortened by 2 bases and J by 1 base, with 12 bases between the two germline ends. The CDR3 sequence is CASSYAPGVSNQPQHF. In nucleotides, the CDR3 is TGTGCCAGCAGTTACGCTCCGGGGGTGAGCAATCAGCCCCAGCATTTT.

The rearrangement uses TRBV6-5 and TRBJ2-7; the D gene is possibly TRBD1 (5 bases). CDR3 length: 12 amino acids. Trimming left V 11 bases short and J 2 bases short, with 13 bases between. Germline V gives CDR1 MNHEY, CDR2 SVGAGI. The CDR3, as DNA: TGTGCCGTCCGGACAACGACCTACGAGCAGTACTTC. It yields the protein CAVRTTTYEQYF.

The chain is built from TRBV30 and TRBJ2-7; D gene ambiguous. Deletions cut 4 bases from V and 2 bases from J, with 15 bases between. The CDR3 sequence is 14 residues long. From germline, CDR1 is GTSNPN and CDR2 SVGIG (reference sequence). CDR3 in DNA: TGTGCCTGGACCGAAACAGCCACAGCCTACGAGCAGTACTTC. Protein sequence: CAWTETATAYEQYF.

The chain joins TRBV15 to TRBJ1-1, with D possibly matching TRBD1 (5 bases). V lost 0 bases and J lost 6, with 14 bases in between. Looked up from germline, CDR1 is LNHNV and CDR2 is YYDKDF (reference sequence). CDR3 length: 15 amino acids. The CDR3 sequence: CATSRDFLGVAEAFF. As DNA, the CDR3 is TGTGCCACCAGCAGAGATTTTTTGGGGGTGGCTGAAGCTTTCTTT.

This sequence joins TRBV29-1 and TRBJ1-1, with 8 bases fitting TRBD1. From germline, CDR1 is SQVTM and CDR2 ANQGSEA. Trimming cost V 7 bases and J 1 base; bases outside gene matches: 2. This CDR3 has 12 residues. CDR3 nucleotide sequence: TGCAGCGCCGGACAGGGGAACACTGAAGCTTTCTTT. Translated: CSAGQGNTEAFF.

The chain recombines TRBV5-4 with TRBJ2-7, with 7 bases that match TRBD1. CDR3 length: 15 amino acids. J lost 0 bases, V lost 4 bases, and 7 bases had no gene match. Germline assignment: CDR1 SGHNT and CDR2 YYREEE (reference sequence). The CDR3 coding sequence is TGTGCCAGCAGCCCGGACAGGCTGAGCTCCTACGAGCAGTACTTC. It codes for CASSPDRLSSYEQYF.

The V and J genes are TRBV30 and TRBJ1-5; D possibly corresponds to TRBD1 (6 bases). The germline CDR1 and CDR2 sequences are GTSNPN and SVGIG (reference sequence). The CDR3 extends over 14 amino acids. Trimming removed 2 bases at V and 1 base at J, with 9 bases between. This chain's CDR3 is CAWSTGGSNQPQHF. Written as DNA, the CDR3 is TGTGCCTGGAGTACCGGGGGCAGCAATCAGCCCCAGCATTTT.

The rearrangement links TRBV4-1 to TRBJ2-7; 7 nucleotides agree with TRBD1. The length of the CDR3 is 14 residues. Per the germline V gene, CDR1 is MGHRA and CDR2 is YSYEKL. J was trimmed by 5 bases and V by 7 bases; bases with no gene match: 11. CDR3 residues: CASTPSGTEDEQYF. CDR3 sequence (DNA): TGCGCCAGCACCCCATCCGGGACAGAAGACGAGCAGTACTTC.

The chain carries TRBV7-9 and TRBJ1-2; D perhaps matches TRBD1 (6 bases). This CDR3 is 16 amino acids long. In germline, CDR1 is SEHNR, CDR2 FQNEAQ (reference sequence). V was cut by 4 bases and J by 2 bases, with 17 bases left in between. The DNA of the CDR3 is TGTGCCAGCAGCTCCAACTTCGACAGGTTCAACTATGGCTACACCTTC. Its protein product is CASSSNFDRFNYGYTF.

In the case of this clone: The junction departs from the called germline gene at one end, perhaps through a read error. The chain is built from TRBV7-8 and TRBJ1-5; possibly TRBD1 for D (6 bases). CDR1 and CDR2 (germline): SGHVS, FQNEAQ. CDR3 length: 19 residues. The CDR3 DNA sequence: TGTGCCAGCAGCTTGTTAGGCAGGGGAATAGATTATAGCAATCAGCTCCAGCATTTT. Translating gives CASSLLGRGIDYSNQLQHF.

This clone was picked up one time. V and J are TRBV24-1 and TRBJ1-5; no definite D call. The CDR3 spans 12 residues. V lost 9 bases and J 4 bases, leaving 9 bases between the germline ends. The germline V gene encodes CDR1 KGHDR and CDR2 SFDVKD. The CDR3 spells CATGWGNQPQHF. The CDR3 bases are TGTGCCACCGGTTGGGGAAATCAGCCCCAGCATTTT.

Regarding this clone: One end of the junction varies from germline; a read error may be responsible. The rearrangement uses TRBV29-1 and TRBJ1-2; TRBD1 matches 9 bases. Germline loops: CDR1 SQVTM, CDR2 ANQGSEA. The CDR3 sequence is 13 residues long. The CDR3 is CSVVEGQGTGHTF. CDR3 sequence (DNA): TGCAGCGTTGTGGAAGGACAGGGGACTGGCCACACCTTC.